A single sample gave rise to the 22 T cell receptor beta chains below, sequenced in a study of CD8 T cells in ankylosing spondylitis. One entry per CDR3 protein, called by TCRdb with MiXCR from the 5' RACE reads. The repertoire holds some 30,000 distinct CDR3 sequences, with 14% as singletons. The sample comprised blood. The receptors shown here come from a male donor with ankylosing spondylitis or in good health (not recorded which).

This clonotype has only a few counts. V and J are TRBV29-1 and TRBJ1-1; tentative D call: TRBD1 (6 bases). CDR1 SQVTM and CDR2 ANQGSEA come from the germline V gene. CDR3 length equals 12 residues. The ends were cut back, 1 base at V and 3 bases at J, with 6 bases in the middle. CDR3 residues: CSVEGTDTEAFF. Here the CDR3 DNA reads TGCAGCGTTGAAGGGACAGACACTGAAGCTTTCTTT.

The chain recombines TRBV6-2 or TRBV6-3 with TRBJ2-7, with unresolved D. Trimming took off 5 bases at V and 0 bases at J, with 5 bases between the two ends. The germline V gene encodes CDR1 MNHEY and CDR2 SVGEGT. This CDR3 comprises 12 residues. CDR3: CASSQSSYEQYV. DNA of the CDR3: TGTGCCAGCAGTCAAAGCTCCTACGAGCAGTACGTC.

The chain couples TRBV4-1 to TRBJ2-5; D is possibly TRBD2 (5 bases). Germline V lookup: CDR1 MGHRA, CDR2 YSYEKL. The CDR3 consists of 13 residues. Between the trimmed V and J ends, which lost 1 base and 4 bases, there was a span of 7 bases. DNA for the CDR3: TGCGCCAGCAGCCAAGCTAGCCTAGAGACCCAGTACTTC. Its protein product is CASSQASLETQYF.

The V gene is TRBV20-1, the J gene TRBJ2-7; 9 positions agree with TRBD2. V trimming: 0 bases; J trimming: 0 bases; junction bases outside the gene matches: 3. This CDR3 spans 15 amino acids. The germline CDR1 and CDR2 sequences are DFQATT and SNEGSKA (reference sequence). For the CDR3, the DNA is TGCAGTGCTAGAGATCTAGCGGGGTCCTCCTACGAGCAGTACGTC. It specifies CSARDLAGSSYEQYV.

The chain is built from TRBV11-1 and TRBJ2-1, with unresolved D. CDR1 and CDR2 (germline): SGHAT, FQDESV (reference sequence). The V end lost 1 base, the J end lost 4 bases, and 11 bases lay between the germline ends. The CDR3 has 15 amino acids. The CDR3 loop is CASSLGGLLYNEQFF. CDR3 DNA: TGTGCCAGCAGCTTAGGAGGTTTGCTGTACAATGAGCAGTTCTTC.

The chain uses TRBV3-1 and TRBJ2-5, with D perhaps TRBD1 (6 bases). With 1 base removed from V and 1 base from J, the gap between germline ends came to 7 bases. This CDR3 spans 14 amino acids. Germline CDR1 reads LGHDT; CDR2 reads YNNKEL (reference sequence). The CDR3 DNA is TGTGCCAGCAGCCAAGGGGACACCCAAGAGACCCAGTACTTC. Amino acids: CASSQGDTQETQYF.

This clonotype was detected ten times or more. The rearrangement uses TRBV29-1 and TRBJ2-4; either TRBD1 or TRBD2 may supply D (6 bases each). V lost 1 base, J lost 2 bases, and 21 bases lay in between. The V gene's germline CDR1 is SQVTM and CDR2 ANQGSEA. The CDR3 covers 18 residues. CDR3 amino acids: CSVEGNAGGGLSKNIQYF. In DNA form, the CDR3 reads TGCAGCGTTGAAGGGAATGCGGGTGGGGGGCTGTCCAAAAACATTCAGTACTTC. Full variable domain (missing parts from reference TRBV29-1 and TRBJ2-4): SAVISQKPSRDICQRGTSLTIQCQVDSQVTMMFWYRQQPGQSLTLIATANQGSEATYESGFVIDKFPISRPNLTFSTLTVSNMSPEDSSIYLCSVEGNAGGGLSKNIQYFGAGTRLSVL.

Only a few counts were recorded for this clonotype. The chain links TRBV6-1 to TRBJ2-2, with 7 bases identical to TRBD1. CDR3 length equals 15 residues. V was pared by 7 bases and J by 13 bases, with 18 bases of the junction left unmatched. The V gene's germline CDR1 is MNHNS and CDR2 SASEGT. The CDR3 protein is CASTAEGQAHRGLFF. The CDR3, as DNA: TGTGCCAGCACCGCAGAAGGACAGGCCCACCGGGGGCTGTTTTTT.

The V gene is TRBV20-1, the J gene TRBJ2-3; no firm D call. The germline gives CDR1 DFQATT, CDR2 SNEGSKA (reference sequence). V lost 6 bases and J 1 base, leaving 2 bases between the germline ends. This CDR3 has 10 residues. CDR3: CSAGTDTQYF. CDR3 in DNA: TGCAGTGCGGGCACAGATACGCAGTATTTT.

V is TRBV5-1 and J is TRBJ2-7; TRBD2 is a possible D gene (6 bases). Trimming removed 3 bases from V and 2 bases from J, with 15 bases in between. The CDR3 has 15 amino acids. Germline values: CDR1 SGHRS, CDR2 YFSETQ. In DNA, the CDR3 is TGCGCCAGCAGCTGGGGGGTCGGAATCACCTACGAGCAGTACTTC. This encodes CASSWGVGITYEQYF.

DNA of the CDR3: TGCGCCAGCAGCTTGGTATTTTCGGCAGATACGCAGTATTTT. It is translated as CASSLVFSADTQYF. The V call is TRBV5-1, the J call TRBJ2-3; D unresolved. Germline lookup yields CDR1 SGHRS and CDR2 YFSETQ. The CDR3 has 14 residues. V gave up 0 bases and J gave up 4 bases, with 9 bases separating them. Based on the CDR3 plus reference TRBV5-1 and TRBJ2-3, the full variable domain is KAGVTQTPRYLIKTRGQQVTLSCSPISGHRSVSWYQQTPGQGLQFLFEYFSETQRNKGNFPGRFSGRQFSNSRSEMNVSTLELGDSALYLCASSLVFSADTQYFGPGTRLTVL.

DNA of the CDR3: TGTGCCAGCACCAACACCCCCTCGAGACAGGTCGGCGGGGAGCTGTTTTTT. Its translation: CASTNTPSRQVGGELFF. This chain joins TRBV2 and TRBJ2-2, with D perhaps matching TRBD1 (6 bases). V was trimmed by 7 bases and J by 7 bases, leaving 25 bases between them. This CDR3 has 17 residues. Germline CDR1 is SNHLY and CDR2 is FYNNEI.

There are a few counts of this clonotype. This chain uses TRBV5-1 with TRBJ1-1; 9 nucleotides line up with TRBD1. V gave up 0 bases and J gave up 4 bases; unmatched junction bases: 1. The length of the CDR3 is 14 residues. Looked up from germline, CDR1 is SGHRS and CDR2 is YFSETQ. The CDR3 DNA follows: TGCGCCAGCAGCTTGGACAGGGGGCGCACTGAAGCTTTCTTT. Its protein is CASSLDRGRTEAFF.

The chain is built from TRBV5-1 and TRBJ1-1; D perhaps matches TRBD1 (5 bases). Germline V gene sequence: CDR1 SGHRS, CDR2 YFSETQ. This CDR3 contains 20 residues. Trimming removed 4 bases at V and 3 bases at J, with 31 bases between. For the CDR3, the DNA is TGCGCCAGCAGCCTGGGGGGATTTGGGTTTGGGAGAGATTGGGACACTGAAGCTTTCTTT. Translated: CASSLGGFGFGRDWDTEAFF.

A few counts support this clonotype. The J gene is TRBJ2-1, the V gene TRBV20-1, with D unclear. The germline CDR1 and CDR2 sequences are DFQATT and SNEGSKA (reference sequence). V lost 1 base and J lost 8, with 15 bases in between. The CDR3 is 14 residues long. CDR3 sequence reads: CSARAVRGVDEQFF. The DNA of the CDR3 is TGCAGTGCTAGAGCTGTACGTGGTGTGGATGAGCAGTTCTTC.

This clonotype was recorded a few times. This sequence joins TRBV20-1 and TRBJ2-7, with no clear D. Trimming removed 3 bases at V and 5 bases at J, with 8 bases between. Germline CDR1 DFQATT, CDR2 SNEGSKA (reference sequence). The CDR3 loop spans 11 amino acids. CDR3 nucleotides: TGCAGTGCTAGTAAGAGCGACGAGCAGTACTTC. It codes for CSASKSDEQYF.

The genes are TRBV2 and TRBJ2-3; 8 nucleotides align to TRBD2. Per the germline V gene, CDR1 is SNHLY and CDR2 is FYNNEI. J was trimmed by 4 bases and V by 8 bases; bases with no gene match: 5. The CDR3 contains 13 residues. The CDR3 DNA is TGTGCCAGCTCACGGGAGGGGGCAGATACGCAGTATTTT. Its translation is CASSREGADTQYF. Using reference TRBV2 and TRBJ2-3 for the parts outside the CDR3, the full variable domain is EPEVTQTPSHQVTQMGQEVILRCVPISNHLYFYWYRQILGQKVEFLVSFYNNEISEKSEIFDDQFSVERPDGSNFTLKIRSTKLEDSAMYFCASSREGADTQYFGPGTRLTVL.

CDR3 nucleotide sequence: TGTGCCAGCAGTCGACAGGGCTCCTACAATGAGCAGTTCTTC. Its protein is CASSRQGSYNEQFF. This chain links TRBV27 with TRBJ2-1, with TRBD1 identical over 7 bases. The CDR3 contains 14 residues. V shed 5 bases, J shed 0 bases, and the junction held 1 base outside the gene matches. Germline V gene sequence: CDR1 MNHEY, CDR2 SMNVEV (reference sequence).

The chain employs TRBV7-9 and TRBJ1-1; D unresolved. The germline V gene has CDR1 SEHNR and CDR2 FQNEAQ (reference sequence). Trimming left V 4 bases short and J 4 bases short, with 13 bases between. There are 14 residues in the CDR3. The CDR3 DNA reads TGTGCCAGCAGCTCCTCCCACGAGGCCACTGAAGCTTTCTTT. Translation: CASSSSHEATEAFF.

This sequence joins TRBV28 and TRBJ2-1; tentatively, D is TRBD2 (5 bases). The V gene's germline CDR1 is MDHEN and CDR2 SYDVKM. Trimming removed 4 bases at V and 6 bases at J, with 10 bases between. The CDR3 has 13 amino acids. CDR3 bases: TGTGCCAGCAGTTCCTGGACTGGCAATGAGCAGTTCTTC. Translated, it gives CASSSWTGNEQFF.

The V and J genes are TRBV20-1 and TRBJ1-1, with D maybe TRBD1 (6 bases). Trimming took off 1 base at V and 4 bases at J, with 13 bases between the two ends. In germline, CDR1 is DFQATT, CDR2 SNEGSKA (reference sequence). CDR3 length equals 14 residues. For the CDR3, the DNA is TGCAGTGCTAGAGCCAGGGGTTGGGGCACTGAAGCTTTCTTT. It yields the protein CSARARGWGTEAFF.

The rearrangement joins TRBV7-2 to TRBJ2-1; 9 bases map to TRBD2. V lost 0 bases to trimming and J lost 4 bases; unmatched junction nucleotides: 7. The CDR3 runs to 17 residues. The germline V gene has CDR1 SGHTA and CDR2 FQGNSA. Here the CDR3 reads CASSLALLAGAYNEQFF. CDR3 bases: TGTGCCAGCAGCTTAGCGCTGTTAGCGGGGGCATACAATGAGCAGTTCTTC.